A single sample gave rise to the 18 T cell receptor beta chains below, sequenced in a study of shared clonotypes between healthy human individuals. The table came from immunoSEQ multiplex PCR; TCRdb's copy has only in-frame clones and leaves some out. The repertoire has just over 95,000 clones, 67% of them found once; the top ten carry less than 55%. Input material: memory CD8+ T cells sorted from blood. As for subset: CD45RO+ cells pooled with CCR7-negative TemRA cells. The receptors were gathered from a man aged 25-40 years in good health.

Many counts were recorded for this clone. The chain couples TRBV6-4 to TRBJ2-3, with 10 bases identical to TRBD2. The germline V gene has CDR1 MRHNA and CDR2 SNTAGT. The CDR3 length is 15 residues. The junction had 2 bases not matched to a gene; V was cut back by 5 bases and J by 0 bases. CDR3 residues: CASSSTSGSTDTQYF. Written as DNA, the CDR3 is TGTGCCAGCAGTTCGACTAGCGGGAGCACAGATACGCAGTATTTT.

This sequence joins TRBV19 and TRBJ2-2, with a tentative D call TRBD2 (6 bases). Germline CDR1 LNHDA, CDR2 SQIVND (reference sequence). With 6 bases removed from V and 5 bases from J, the gap between germline ends came to 10 bases. This CDR3 region has 13 residues. The CDR3 DNA follows: TGTGCCAGTAGCGTACGGGAGACCGGGGAGCTGTTTTTT. Its protein product is CASSVRETGELFF.

The CDR3 reads CASSLEANVQYEQYF. Here the CDR3 DNA reads TGTGCCAGCAGCTTAGAGGCGAACGTTCAGTACGAGCAGTACTTC. V usage is TRBV7-2 and J usage is TRBJ2-7; no clear D gene. The length of the CDR3 is 15 residues. CDR1 is SGHTA, CDR2 FQGNSA, per germline. V lost 1 base and J lost 4, with 14 bases in between.

This chain connects TRBV7-9 to TRBJ2-7, with D uncertain. The CDR3 contains 14 residues. Germline values: CDR1 SEHNR, CDR2 FQNEAQ (reference sequence). V shed 3 bases and J shed 0 bases, with 9 bases lying between them. As DNA, the CDR3 is TGTGCCAGCAGCTTTGGCGGAGCCTCCTACGAGCAGTACTTC. Translation: CASSFGGASYEQYF.

The chain couples TRBV7-8 to TRBJ1-5; the match to TRBD1 covers 7 bases. J gave up 7 bases and V 2 bases, and 14 bases lay outside the gene matches. This CDR3 comprises 17 residues. Per germline, CDR1 SGHVS and CDR2 FQNEAQ. The CDR3 DNA sequence: TGTGCCAGCAGCTTACTCTTGACAGGGACTAGGCGACAGCCCCAGCATTTT. It yields the protein CASSLLLTGTRRQPQHF. The complete variable domain, with remaining parts taken from reference TRBV7-8 and TRBJ1-5, reads GAGVSQSPRYKVAKRGQDVALRCDPISGHVSLFWYQQALGQGPEFLTYFQNEAQLDKSGLPSDRFFAERPEGSVSTLKIQRTQQEDSAVYLCASSLLLTGTRRQPQHFGDGTRLSIL.

The V call is TRBV9, the J call TRBJ1-1, with a weak D call TRBD1 (5 bases). V lost 4 bases and J lost 5, with 21 bases in between. There are 16 residues in the CDR3. Germline-derived CDR1 and CDR2 are SGDLS and YYNGEE. The CDR3 protein is CASSSRAGFGATEAFF. In DNA, the CDR3 is TGTGCCAGCAGCTCGCGTGCTGGATTCGGGGCAACTGAAGCTTTCTTT. Supplemented by reference TRBV9 and TRBJ1-1, the full variable domain reads DSGVTQTPKHLITATGQRVTLRCSPRSGDLSVYWYQQSLDQGLQFLIQYYNGEERAKGNILERFSAQQFPDLHSELNLSSLELGDSALYFCASSSRAGFGATEAFFGQGTRLTVV.

V is TRBV10-3 and J is TRBJ2-1; 16 nucleotides line up with TRBD2. Germline V gene data show CDR1 as ENHRY and CDR2 as SYGVKD. This CDR3 contains 16 residues. The ends lost 11 bases at V and 2 bases at J; junction bases unmatched: 6. This CDR3 is CAARGLAGGPYNEQFF. The CDR3 DNA follows: TGTGCCGCTCGGGGACTAGCGGGAGGGCCCTACAATGAGCAGTTCTTC.

This clone was detected only a few times. This chain uses TRBV25-1 with TRBJ2-4, with 11 bases matching TRBD2. Germline loops: CDR1 MGHDK, CDR2 SYGVNS. The CDR3 spans 13 residues. Losses at the gene ends were 9 bases for V and 6 bases for J; bases not matched to a gene: 4. The CDR3 is CASMGTSGNIQYF. The CDR3 DNA is TGTGCCAGTATGGGGACTAGCGGAAACATTCAGTACTTC. The whole variable domain, filled in from reference TRBV25-1 and TRBJ2-4, reads EADIYQTPRYLVIGTGKKITLECSQTMGHDKMYWYQQDPGMELHLIHYSYGVNSTEKGDLSSESTVSRIRTEHFPLTLESARPSHTSQYLCASMGTSGNIQYFGAGTRLSVL.

The chain combines TRBV25-1 with TRBJ2-7; 9 bases agree with TRBD2. The CDR3 has 15 amino acids. Germline loops: CDR1 MGHDK, CDR2 SYGVNS. V was clipped by 7 bases and J by 6 bases; unmatched bases: 13. CDR3 loop: CASNGPASGNTEQYF. The CDR3 coding sequence is TGTGCCAGCAACGGGCCCGCTAGCGGGAATACCGAGCAGTACTTC.

The chain has TRBV18 and TRBJ2-7; D not certain. Trimming removed 3 bases at V and 3 bases at J, with 21 bases between. CDR1 and CDR2 (germline): KGHSH, LQKENI. This CDR3 comprises 17 residues. CDR3 nucleotide sequence: TGTGCCAGCTCACCTCCTGTAGGGTTAGGAGAAATCTACGAGCAGTACTTC. Translated: CASSPPVGLGEIYEQYF.

In its sample, this clone was seen a few times. The chain links TRBV10-2 to TRBJ2-3; weak D call: TRBD2 (5 bases). V lost 2 bases, J lost 0 bases, and 12 bases lay in between. There are 16 residues in the CDR3. Germline loops: CDR1 WSHSY, CDR2 SAAADI. DNA for the CDR3: TGCGCCAGCAGTGAGACAATTGGGGAGAGCACAGATACGCAGTATTTT. Translating it yields CASSETIGESTDTQYF.

This clone was seen a few times. The genes are TRBV4-1 and TRBJ2-3; possibly TRBD2 for D (6 bases). CDR1 and CDR2 (germline): MGHRA, YSYEKL. There are 13 residues in the CDR3. V lost 5 bases and J lost 4, with 10 bases in between. CDR3 in DNA: TGCGCCAGCAGCTGGGGGGACCCAGATACGCAGTATTTT. It codes for CASSWGDPDTQYF.

This clone was detected only a few times. The rearrangement links TRBV6-1 to TRBJ2-1; the D gene is possibly TRBD2 (7 bases). The CDR3 consists of 13 residues. Germline CDR1 is MNHNS and CDR2 is SASEGT. Trimming removed 4 bases from V and 5 bases from J, with 9 bases in between. The CDR3 coding sequence is TGTGCCAGCAGTGTGGGGGGGCACAATGAGCAGTTCTTC. Protein: CASSVGGHNEQFF.

V gene TRBV18 combines with J gene TRBJ2-7, with 7 bases matching TRBD1. Per germline, CDR1 KGHSH and CDR2 LQKENI. V lost 1 base and J lost 2; bases outside the gene matches: 2. The CDR3 loop spans 14 amino acids. CDR3 residues: CASSPHRGPYEQYF. CDR3 DNA sequence: TGTGCCAGCTCACCACACAGGGGTCCCTACGAGCAGTACTTC.

The chain couples TRBV2 to TRBJ1-4, with a weak D call TRBD1 (5 bases). Trimming removed 4 bases from V and 0 bases from J, with 6 bases in between. Germline V gene data show CDR1 as SNHLY and CDR2 as FYNNEI. The CDR3 consists of 14 residues. CDR3 bases: TGTGCCAGCAGTGGGGGCGCAACTAATGAAAAACTGTTTTTT. Residues: CASSGGATNEKLFF.

The rearrangement uses TRBV7-2 and TRBJ2-7, with a possible D match to TRBD2 (6 bases). The CDR3 is 14 amino acids. The germline V and J ends were trimmed by 4 bases and 4 bases, with 14 bases remaining between them. Germline-derived CDR1 and CDR2 are SGHTA and FQGNSA. This CDR3 reads CASSSGGWGYEQYF. In nucleotides, the CDR3 is TGTGCCAGCAGCTCAGGAGGGTGGGGGTACGAGCAGTACTTC.

V is TRBV5-1 and J is TRBJ2-7; D perhaps matches TRBD2 (5 bases). The CDR3 totals 13 residues. The V and J ends lost 3 bases and 12 bases respectively, with 19 bases between them. Germline CDR1 and CDR2: SGHRS and YFSETQ. CDR3 coding DNA: TGCGCCAGCAGCTCCAGTATCGACCGGGCGGGGTACTTC. Amino acids: CASSSSIDRAGYF.

This chain connects TRBV7-6 to TRBJ2-3; the D is unclear. The CDR3 totals 13 residues. Trimming removed 8 bases at V and 1 base at J, with 10 bases between. The V gene's germline CDR1 is SGHVS and CDR2 FNYEAQ. CDR3 region: CASAARGTDTQYF. In DNA form, the CDR3 reads TGTGCCAGCGCGGCCCGGGGCACAGATACGCAGTATTTT.